This is a list of T cell receptor beta chains from one sample in a study of T cells expressing NK-cell markers. After re-calling the 5' RACE reads, TCRdb lists one entry per CDR3 protein, DNA absent. This sample lists 500,000 to 700,000 distinct CDR3 sequences; its ten largest clones have approximately 3.5%. Sequencing was done on a sample of blood T cells: a sorted CD56 or NKG2C T cell subset, CD4+ or CD8+ T cells, or bulk PBMC T cells (not recorded which). These receptors all come from a man aged 18 to 29 in good health. The CDR3 runs from the conserved cysteine through the conserved F or W.

j_call | v_call | cdr3_aa
TRBJ1-3 | TRBV12-3/TRBV12-4 | CASSRGAASGNTIYF
TRBJ2-7 | TRBV15 | CATSRDEGISQYEQYF
TRBJ2-3 | TRBV7-9 | CASIPAGESDTQYF
TRBJ2-3 | TRBV7-8 | CASSTRVGSTDTQYF
TRBJ2-1 | TRBV29-1 | CSADPSGRGYNEQFF
TRBJ1-1 | TRBV6-1 | CASSSMDRATTEAFF
TRBJ2-7 | TRBV27 | CASSRSGTGEQYF
TRBJ2-1 | TRBV6-2/TRBV6-3 | CASSSAGTSGYNEQFF
TRBJ1-1 | TRBV27 | CASSGNRGLLGTEAFF
TRBJ2-3 | TRBV7-2 | CASSEGWKPSTDTQYF
TRBJ2-1 | TRBV21-1 | CASSKNPGRTSYNEQFF
TRBJ2-2 | TRBV7-7 | CASSLGLAGGTGELFF
TRBJ2-3 | TRBV24-1 | CATSDSISGQEITDTQYF
TRBJ2-1 | TRBV5-1 | CASTPLPGGHNEQFF
TRBJ1-5 | TRBV20-1 | CSAASGTENQPQHF
TRBJ1-5 | TRBV7-2 | CASSLEQGAGQPQHF
TRBJ2-7 | TRBV6-5 | CASSYDTNYEQYF
TRBJ2-2 | TRBV27 | CASSLIFGQNGQGAVGELFF
TRBJ1-5 | TRBV12-3/TRBV12-4 | CASSSPGPAQPQHF
TRBJ1-1 | TRBV5-5 | CASSLVPVQQNTEAFF
TRBJ1-6 | TRBV5-1 | CASSHNLRKDNSPLHF
TRBJ2-3 | TRBV11-1 | CASSPVLRTSGRADTQYF
TRBJ1-1 | TRBV24-1 | CATSDPRTANTEAFF
TRBJ2-3 | TRBV5-1 | CATIRGGPDTQYF
TRBJ1-2 | TRBV29-1 | CSVDASYGYTF